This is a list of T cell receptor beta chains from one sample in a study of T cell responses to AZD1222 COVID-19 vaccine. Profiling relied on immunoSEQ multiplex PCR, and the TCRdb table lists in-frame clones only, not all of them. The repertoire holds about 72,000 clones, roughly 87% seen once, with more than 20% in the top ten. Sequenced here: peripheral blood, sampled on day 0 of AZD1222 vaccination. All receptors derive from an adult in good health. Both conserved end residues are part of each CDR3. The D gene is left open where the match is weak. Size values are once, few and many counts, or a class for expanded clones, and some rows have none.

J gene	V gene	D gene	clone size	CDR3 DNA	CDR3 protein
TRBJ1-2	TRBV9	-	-	TGTGCCAGCAGCGCCCTAGTTATCGGAGGCTACACCTTC	CASSALVIGGYTF
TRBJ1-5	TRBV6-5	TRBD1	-	TGTGCCAGCAGTTCGACAGGGTCGGGCAATCAGCCCCAGCATTTT	CASSSTGSGNQPQHF
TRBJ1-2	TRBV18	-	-	TGTGCCAGTAGGGCAGGGGACTATGGCTACACCTTC	CASRAGDYGYTF
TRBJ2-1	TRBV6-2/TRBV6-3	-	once	TGTGCCAGCAGTCCCCAGGATTACAATGAGCAGTTCTTC	CASSPQDYNEQFF
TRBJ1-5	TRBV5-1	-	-	TGCGCCAGCAGCACGGTCCCCAATCAGCCCCAGCATTTT	CASSTVPNQPQHF
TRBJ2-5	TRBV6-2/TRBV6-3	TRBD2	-	TGTGCCAGCAGTTACGGACTAGCGGTCCAAGAGACCCAGTACTTC	CASSYGLAVQETQYF
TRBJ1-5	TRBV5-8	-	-	TGTGCCAGCAGCTTTGAAGGGGGGCGGAATCAGCCCCAGCATTTT	CASSFEGGRNQPQHF
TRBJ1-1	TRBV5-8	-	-	TGTGCCAGCAGCCCGCGGGGGGCGGGGCACACTGAAGCTTTCTTT	CASSPRGAGHTEAFF
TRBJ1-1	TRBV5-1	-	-	TGCGCCAGCAGCCCGGGACCCAGCGGTGAAGCTTTCTTT	CASSPGPSGEAFF
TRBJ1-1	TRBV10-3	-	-	TGTGCCATCAGTGAGTCAGGACAGTCGAACACTGAAGCTTTCTTT	CAISESGQSNTEAFF
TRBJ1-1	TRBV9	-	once	TGTGCCAGCAGCGTAGCCCTTAGGGAAGGGGCTGAAGCTTTCTTT	CASSVALREGAEAFF
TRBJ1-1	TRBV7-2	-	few	TGTGCCAGCAGCTTTCTGAACACTGAAGCTTTCTTT	CASSFLNTEAFF
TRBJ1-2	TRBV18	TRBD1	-	TGTGCCAGCTCACCATCGACAGGGGGCAGAGATGGCTACACCTTC	CASSPSTGGRDGYTF
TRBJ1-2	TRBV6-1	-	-	TGTGCCAGCAGTGACGGGACGGAGGGATCGTATGGCTACACCTTC	CASSDGTEGSYGYTF
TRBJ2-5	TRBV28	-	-	TGTGCCACCATAGGGGGAAAAGAGACCCAGTACTTC	CATIGGKETQYF
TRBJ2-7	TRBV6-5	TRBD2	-	TGTGCCAGCAGTTACCGTCGGGGGGACTACGAGCAGTACTTC	CASSYRRGDYEQYF
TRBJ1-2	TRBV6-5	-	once	TGTGCCAGCGGGGACACCTATGGCTACACCTTC	CASGDTYGYTF
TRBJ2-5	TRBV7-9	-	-	TGTGCCAGCAGCCCAGAACTGGGGGAGACCCAGTACTTC	CASSPELGETQYF
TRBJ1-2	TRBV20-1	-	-	TGCAGTGCTAGATTAGGATATGGCTACACCTTC	CSARLGYGYTF
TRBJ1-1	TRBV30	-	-	TGTGCCTGGAGTCTCTTAAAGAACACTGAAGCTTTCTTT	CAWSLLKNTEAFF
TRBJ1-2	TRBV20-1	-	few	TGCAGCCCCCGTGGCTACACCTTC	CSPRGYTF
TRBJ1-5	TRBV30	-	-	TGTGCCTGGAGTGCGACTAGCAATCAGCCCCAGCATTTT	CAWSATSNQPQHF
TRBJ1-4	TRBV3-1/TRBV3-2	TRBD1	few	TGTGCCAGCAGCCTCGGGACAGGGAATGAAAAACTGTTTTTT	CASSLGTGNEKLFF
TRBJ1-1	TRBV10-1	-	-	TGCGCCAGCAGTGCCGATCTGAACACTGAAGCTTTCTTT	CASSADLNTEAFF
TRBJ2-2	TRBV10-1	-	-	TGCGCCAGCAGTTCCGGGGCCAGGAACACCGGGGAGCTGTTTTTT	CASSSGARNTGELFF
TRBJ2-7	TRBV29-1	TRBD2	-	TGCAGCGTTGACCTAGCGGGGAGCAACGAGCAGTACTTC	CSVDLAGSNEQYF
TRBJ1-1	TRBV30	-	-	TGTGCCTGGAGTGTAGGCAGGGAGAACACTGAAGCTTTCTTT	CAWSVGRENTEAFF
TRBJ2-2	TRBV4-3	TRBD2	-	TGCGCCAGCAGCCAAGGGATAGCGGGGGGGCCCGGGGAGCTGTTTTTT	CASSQGIAGGPGELFF
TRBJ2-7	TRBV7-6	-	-	TGTGCCAGCAGCTTAGGTGGTGCGGACCACGAGCAGTACTTC	CASSLGGADHEQYF
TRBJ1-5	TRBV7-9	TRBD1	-	TGTGCCAGCAGCCCAGGACAGGGTGGCAATCAGCCCCAGCATTTT	CASSPGQGGNQPQHF
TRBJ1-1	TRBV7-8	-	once	TGTGCCAGCAGATCACGACAGAACACTGAAGCTTTCTTT	CASRSRQNTEAFF
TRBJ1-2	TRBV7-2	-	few	TGTGCCAGCAGCTTAAGGTCCAACTCCGCTGGGGGCTACACCTTC	CASSLRSNSAGGYTF
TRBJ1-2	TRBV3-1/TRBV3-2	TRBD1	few	TGTGCCAGCGGGGACAGAACCAACTATGGCTACACCTTC	CASGDRTNYGYTF
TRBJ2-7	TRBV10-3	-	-	TGTGCCATCACTCCGACAGGTTTCTCCTACGAGCAGTACTTC	CAITPTGFSYEQYF
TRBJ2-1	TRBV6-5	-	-	TGTGCCAGCAGGGGCAGTACGGATGAGCAGTTCTTC	CASRGSTDEQFF
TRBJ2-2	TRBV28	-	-	TGTGCCAGCAGGGTATCGGGGCGCGGCGGCACCGGGGAGCTGTTTTTT	CASRVSGRGGTGELFF
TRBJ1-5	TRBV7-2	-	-	TGTGCCAGCAGCTTAGGGCCGGGCCGGCCCCAGCATTTT	CASSLGPGRPQHF
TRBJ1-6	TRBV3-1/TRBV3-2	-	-	TGTGCCAGCAGCCAAAATACCGGGACCCTCCACTTT	CASSQNTGTLHF
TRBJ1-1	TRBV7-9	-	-	TGTGCCAGCGACCTAGTTGGCACTGAAGCTTTCTTT	CASDLVGTEAFF
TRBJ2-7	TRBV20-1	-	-	TGCAGTGCTAGTTCCGCGGGCTACGAGCAGTACTTC	CSASSAGYEQYF
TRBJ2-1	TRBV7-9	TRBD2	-	TGTGCCAGCAGCTTAGTCGCGATAGCGGGGGGCTCCTACAATGAGCAGTTCTTC	CASSLVAIAGGSYNEQFF
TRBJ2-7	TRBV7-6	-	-	TGTGCCAGCACCGACCCCCTTGGCGAGCAGTACTTC	CASTDPLGEQYF
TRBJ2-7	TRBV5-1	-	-	TGCGCCAGCAGCTTGGATCAGGGCCGCTACGAGCAGTACTTC	CASSLDQGRYEQYF
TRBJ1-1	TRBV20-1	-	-	TGCAGTGCCACGGGCTCCACTGAAGCTTTCTTT	CSATGSTEAFF
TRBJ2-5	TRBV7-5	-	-	TGTGTCAGAACCTCTCGGAGTCGGGCAGAGACCCAGTACTTC	CVRTSRSRAETQYF
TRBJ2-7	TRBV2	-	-	TGTGCCAGCGGTTCTTCCTACGAGCAGTACTTC	CASGSSYEQYF
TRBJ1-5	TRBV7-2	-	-	TGTGCCAGCAGCTTAGAGCAGGGTGGATATCAGCCCCAGCATTTT	CASSLEQGGYQPQHF
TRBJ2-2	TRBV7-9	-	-	TGTGCCAGCACCCTCCCCCCGAGAAACACCGGGGAGCTGTTTTTT	CASTLPPRNTGELFF